A single sample is the source of the 8 T cell receptor beta chains below, sequenced in a study of cytomegalovirus exposure and HLA in healthy donors (dated by TCRdb to 2016 to 2017). Preparation of the library involved the immunoSEQ multiplex PCR assay. In its TCRdb copy, this immuneACCESS table keeps in-frame sequences only and misses some clones. Where compared with another copy, unresolved V genes explain less than half of these, and the others have no known cause. The sample yields a few hundred thousand clones; around 80% were counted once. Over 11% of the sample rests with the top ten. Sequenced material: PBMCs. The receptors were sampled from a woman between 25 and 40 years old in good health and CMV-seropositive.

This clone showed up just once. The chain links TRBV14 to TRBJ2-1, with D uncertain. The CDR3 is 12 amino acids. V was pared by 5 bases and J by 4 bases, with 6 bases between. The germline gives CDR1 SGHDN, CDR2 FVKESK. CDR3 in amino acids: CASSSRYNEQFF. Here the CDR3 DNA reads TGTGCCAGCAGCTCTAGGTACAATGAGCAGTTCTTC.

The rearrangement links TRBV30 to TRBJ1-5; 7 nucleotides match TRBD1. The V and J ends lost 5 bases and 6 bases, in that order; junction bases with no gene match: 7. The CDR3 loop spans 13 amino acids. Germline CDR1 and CDR2: GTSNPN and SVGIG (reference sequence). The DNA for the CDR3 is TGTGCCTGGTCAAGACAGGGAAGTCAGCCCCAGCATTTT. Amino acid sequence: CAWSRQGSQPQHF.

The chain uses TRBV6-5 and TRBJ2-7; TRBD1 matches at 10 bases. The CDR3 sequence is 15 residues long. V shed 3 bases, J shed 5 bases, and the junction held 7 bases outside the gene matches. In germline, CDR1 is MNHEY, CDR2 SVGAGI. Here the CDR3 DNA reads TGTGCCAGCAGTTATAGTCGGGACAGGGGCCACGAGCAGTACTTC. Its translation is CASSYSRDRGHEQYF.

With regard to this clone: Possible read error: a much larger clone is one base away. The V and J genes are TRBV6-5 and TRBJ1-1, with 8 bases that match TRBD1. V dropped 5 bases and J dropped 1; count of bases not matched to a gene: 0. This CDR3 is 13 amino acids long. The germline V gene encodes CDR1 MNHEY and CDR2 SVGAGI. This CDR3 is CASSGQGNTEAFF. CDR3 sequence (DNA): TGTGCCAGCAGTGGACAGGGGAACACTGAAGCTTTCTTT.

This chain's CDR3 is CASSLESSNYGYTF. The CDR3 region has the DNA TGTGCCAGCAGCTTAGAGTCTTCAAACTATGGCTACACCTTC. V gene TRBV11-2 combines with J gene TRBJ1-2; unclear D gene. Germline CDR1 reads SGHAT; CDR2 reads FQNNGV. V was trimmed by 0 bases and J by 2 bases, leaving 7 bases between them. The CDR3 runs 14 residues.

Only a few counts were recorded for this clone. The chain has TRBV9 and TRBJ2-2; D not certain. Germline V lookup: CDR1 SGDLS, CDR2 YYNGEE. There are 14 residues in the CDR3. The germline V and J ends were trimmed by 2 bases and 2 bases, with 7 bases remaining between them. The CDR3 bases are TGTGCCAGCAGCGTTCTTACAAACACCGGGGAGCTGTTTTTT. Translated: CASSVLTNTGELFF.

J is TRBJ2-7 and V is TRBV12-5; D not certain. Trimming took off 3 bases at V and 3 bases at J, with 9 bases between the two ends. Germline V gene sequence: CDR1 LGHNT, CDR2 FRNRAP. CDR3 length equals 13 residues. The CDR3 reads CASGLQPNYEQYF. In DNA, the CDR3 is TGTGCTAGTGGTTTACAACCAAACTACGAGCAGTACTTC.

The genes are TRBV4-1 and TRBJ2-3; maybe TRBD2 (5 bases). The CDR3 totals 16 residues. V was cut by 6 bases and J by 1 base, with 17 bases left in between. The V gene's germline CDR1 is MGHRA and CDR2 YSYEKL. The CDR3 sequence: CASRGDGYFGTDTQYF. CDR3 bases: TGCGCCAGCAGGGGAGACGGATACTTTGGCACAGATACGCAGTATTTT.